The table lists the clone carrying this T cell receptor (beta chain) with a few counts. Losses at the gene ends were 5 bases for V and 5 bases for J; bases not matched to a gene: 16. The CDR3 has 17 amino acids. Germline-derived CDR1 and CDR2 are SEHNR and FQNEAQ (reference sequence). The authors ran a second PCR of roughly 6 to 11 cycles using a sample-barcoded 5' primer and a J-beta primer mix. TCRdb analysed the 5' RACE reads with MiXCR anew, one entry per CDR3 protein. In the table there are 1.5 million to 2 million distinct CDR3 sequences, roughly 30% of which are singletons. The entry originates in a study of blood T cells in healthy people across ages.

The chain is built from TRBV7-9 and TRBJ2-7; 9 bases line up with TRBD2. The sequenced sample was blood. This clonotype originated in a woman aged 30 to 39 in good health. CDR3 loop: CASSEWTGTSNPNEQYF. Here the CDR3 DNA reads TGTGCCAGCAGCGAGTGGACCGGGACTAGCAATCCCAACGAGCAGTACTTC.